Presented here are 23 T cell receptor beta chains from one specimen sequenced in a study of tissue T cells after allogeneic stem cell transplantation (dated by TCRdb to 2022 to 2024). Libraries were made using the immunoSEQ multiplex PCR assay. This immuneACCESS table, as held by TCRdb, lists in-frame sequences with V and J called but not all clones. Of the missing ones, under half trace to an unresolved V gene in checked studies; the others have no known cause. The table for this sample lists about 22,000 clones; around 77% of them were counted only once. 0.66% of the sample is taken by the ten largest. The sample taken for sequencing was spleen. The receptors originated from a female BALB/c mouse in good health. Mice of this strain bear MHC haplotype H2-d.

For this clone: Mouse names are used for the genes. The read terminates 1 residue before the CDR3 end, so the remaining end is supplied by the germline J gene. The rearrangement uses TRBV1 and TRBJ1-4; D remains unclear. Looked up from germline, CDR1 is NSQYPW and CDR2 is LRSPGD (reference sequence). Trimming stripped 0 bases from V and 0 bases from J, with 8 bases between. The CDR3 is made up of 16 amino acids. CDR3 amino acids: CTCSADQTISNERLFF. The CDR3 bases that were read are TGCACCTGCAGTGCAGATCAGACAATTTCCAACGAAAGATTATTT.

This clone was seen once. Gene names are mouse gene names. The read stops 1 residue short of the end of the CDR3; the missing end is completed from the germline J gene. The rearrangement uses TRBV13-2 and TRBJ2-5; D not resolved. The ends were cut back, 7 bases at V and 0 bases at J, with 6 bases in the middle. Germline V gene sequence: CDR1 NNHNN, CDR2 SYGAGS (reference sequence). CDR3 length equals 12 residues. CDR3 bases read: TGTGCCAGCTGGCATAACCAAGACACCCAGTAC. Translated: CASWHNQDTQY. The full CDR3 protein reads CASWHNQDTQYF.

This clone was seen just once. The listed genes are named as in mouse. Read data end 1 residue before the CDR3 end; the end is taken from the germline J gene. The genes are TRBV2 and TRBJ1-4, with 7 bases matching TRBD1. The V and J ends lost 0 bases and 4 bases, in that order; junction bases with no gene match: 8. The CDR3 is 17 amino acids. The germline gives CDR1 LGHNA, CDR2 YSYQKL. The CDR3 protein is CASSQEAPGQLNERLFF. The DNA read from the CDR3 is TGTGCCAGCAGCCAAGAAGCTCCGGGACAGCTCAACGAAAGATTATTT.

Turning to this clone: Mouse gene names apply. The CDR3 is cut off 1 residue early in the read; its end comes from the germline J gene. The V and J genes are TRBV31 and TRBJ2-2; D ambiguous. This CDR3 comprises 12 residues. Germline-derived CDR1 and CDR2 are GKSSPN and SITVG. Trimming took off 0 bases at V and 6 bases at J, with 5 bases between the two ends. The CDR3 sequence is CAWSLEAGQLYF. The CDR3 bases that were read are TGTGCCTGGAGTCTAGAGGCCGGGCAGCTCTAC.

A remark on this clone: Here the gene names and germline are mouse. The DNA ends 1 residue before the CDR3 does, and the rest of the CDR3 is filled in from the germline J gene. The chain carries TRBV2 and TRBJ1-2; 9 bases are shared with TRBD1. CDR1 and CDR2 from the germline V gene are LGHNA and YSYQKL. The CDR3 extends over 15 amino acids. Unmatched junction bases numbered 4, after V lost 2 bases and J lost 3 bases. CDR3 bases read: TGTGCCAGCAGCCAACCGGGACAGGGTGACTCCGACTACACC. This sequence encodes CASSQPGQGDSDYT. The whole CDR3 protein is CASSQPGQGDSDYTF.

Concerning this clone: Genes here carry mouse names. The read ends 1 residue shy of where the CDR3 ends; the end is completed using the germline J gene. The chain links TRBV13-3 to TRBJ2-5; 7 bases align to TRBD2. The ends lost 0 bases at V and 6 bases at J; junction bases unmatched: 4. The CDR3 spans 14 residues. CDR1 is NNHDY and CDR2 is SYVADS in the germline V gene. The sequenced part of the CDR3 DNA is TGTGCCAGCAGTGATGCGCTGGGGGAGGACACCCAGTAC. Translating gives CASSDALGEDTQY. The whole CDR3 protein is CASSDALGEDTQYF.

Details on this clone: Mouse names are used for the genes. Coverage ceases 1 residue before the CDR3 finishes, and the germline J gene fills in the end. The genes are TRBV13-3 and TRBJ2-7; D is unclear. CDR1 NNHDY and CDR2 SYVADS come from the germline V gene. The CDR3 contains 15 residues. V shed 0 bases and J shed 0 bases, with 10 bases lying between them. CDR3 amino acids: CASSDAGKPSYEQYF. CDR3 DNA, as far as it was read: TGTGCCAGCAGTGATGCTGGCAAACCCTCCTATGAACAGTAC.

A remark on this clone: Genes here carry mouse names. The CDR3 is cut off 1 residue early in the read; its end comes from the germline J gene. V and J are TRBV20 and TRBJ1-4, with TRBD1 as a possible D gene (6 bases). The V gene lost 1 base and the J gene lost 1 base, with 10 bases spanning the gap. From germline, CDR1 is GFQATS and CDR2 STVNSAI. The length of the CDR3 is 15 residues. The CDR3 protein is CGARVGTSSNERLFF. The covered CDR3 bases are TGTGGTGCTAGGGTTGGGACAAGTTCCAACGAAAGATTATTT.

As concerns this clone: The listed genes are named as in mouse. The CDR3 end lies 1 residue beyond the end of the read and is filled in from the germline J gene. The chain joins TRBV31 to TRBJ2-2; possibly TRBD2 for D (6 bases). Germline V gene lookup returns CDR1 GKSSPN and CDR2 SITVG. Trimming removed 0 bases at V and 4 bases at J, with 9 bases between. The CDR3 extends over 14 amino acids. The chain's CDR3 is CAWSLLGFTGQLYF. The part of the CDR3 DNA that was read is TGTGCCTGGAGTCTCCTGGGGTTCACCGGGCAGCTCTAC.

Concerning this clone: Genes and germline are mouse. From the germline J gene comes the end of the CDR3, since the read stops 1 residue before it. The chain employs TRBV13-2 and TRBJ1-5; TRBD1 matches at 11 bases. Trimming at V came to 5 bases and at J to 0 bases, leaving 4 bases not matched to a gene. Germline-derived CDR1 and CDR2 are NNHNN and SYGAGS (reference sequence). This CDR3 contains 16 residues. CDR3 loop: CASGDRGRYNNQAPLF. The covered CDR3 bases are TGTGCCAGCGGGGACAGGGGGCGGTATAACAACCAGGCTCCGCTT.

About this clone itself: Germline and genes: mouse. The read ends 1 residue early relative to the CDR3; the germline J gene fills the gap. The genes are TRBV5 and TRBJ2-7, with D tentatively TRBD1 (6 bases). Germline CDR1 LGHNA, CDR2 YNLKQL (reference sequence). There are 12 residues in the CDR3. V was trimmed by 8 bases and J by 0 bases, leaving 8 bases between them. The CDR3: CASRQDSYEQYF. Partial CDR3 DNA: TGTGCCAGCCGACAGGACTCCTATGAACAGTAC.

To note about this clone: Mouse germline and gene names are used. Sequencing ends 1 residue short of the CDR3 end; the germline J gene provides the rest. This chain connects TRBV4 to TRBJ2-4; D unresolved. Germline CDR1 and CDR2: LGHDT and YNNKQL (reference sequence). CDR3 length equals 12 residues. V was trimmed by 3 bases and J by 0 bases, leaving 1 base between them. CDR3 protein: CASSYSQNTLYF. The DNA read from the CDR3 is TGTGCCAGCAGCTATAGTCAAAACACCTTGTAC.

This clone showed up just a few times. The germline and genes are mouse ones. The CDR3 extends 1 residue past the end of the read, so its final part is completed from the germline J gene. The chain has TRBV19 and TRBJ2-7; TRBD2 aligns across 10 bases. In germline, CDR1 is FNHDT, CDR2 SITEND (reference sequence). There are 14 residues in the CDR3. V shed 2 bases, J shed 3 bases, and the junction held 2 bases outside the gene matches. The covered CDR3 bases are TGTGCCAGCAGTATTGGGACTGGGGACTATGAACAGTAC. It codes for CASSIGTGDYEQY. In full, the CDR3 is CASSIGTGDYEQYF.

Turning to this clone: Gene names are the mouse ones. The CDR3 sequence: CSSSPPPGTDNYAEQFF. The sequenced part of the CDR3 DNA is TGTAGTTCTAGCCCACCCCCCGGGACGGATAACTATGCTGAGCAGTTC. The chain carries TRBV30 and TRBJ2-1; perhaps D is TRBD1 or TRBD2 (5 bases each). Read data end 1 residue before the CDR3 end; the end is taken from the germline J gene. CDR1 and CDR2 (germline): SQVVS, ANEGSEA. The V and J ends lost 3 bases and 0 bases respectively, with 18 bases between them. CDR3 length: 17 amino acids.

With respect to this clone: Any gene name here is a mouse gene name. The CDR3 end falls 1 residue outside the read, so it is completed with the germline J gene. The V call is TRBV20, the J call TRBJ1-4, with 10 bases aligning to TRBD1. V gave up 6 bases and J gave up 2 bases; unmatched junction bases: 6. The germline gives CDR1 GFQATS, CDR2 STVNSAI. This CDR3 is built from 15 residues. Partial CDR3 DNA: TGTGGTGCCCTGACAGGGGGCGCGTCCAACGAAAGATTATTT. It is translated as CGALTGGASNERLF. The entire CDR3 is CGALTGGASNERLFF.

This clone has just a few counts. Gene and germline names: mouse. The read terminates 1 residue ahead of where the CDR3 ends, so the germline J gene completes it. The chain links TRBV29 to TRBJ1-1, with a tentative D call TRBD1 (6 bases). The CDR3 spans 14 residues. V lost 5 bases and J lost 5, with 15 bases in between. Germline assignment: CDR1 MSHET and CDR2 SYDVDS. Incomplete CDR3 DNA: TGTGCTAGCAGTAGTTCTCCCGGGACAACAGAAGTCTTC. Translation gives CASSSSPGTTEVF. The full CDR3 protein reads CASSSSPGTTEVFF.

For this clone: The listed genes are named as in mouse. The read halts 1 residue ahead of the CDR3 end, with the missing end drawn from the germline J gene. This rearrangement joins TRBV19 to TRBJ2-1, with D possibly TRBD1 on 6 matching bases. Trimming shortened V by 5 bases and J by 3 bases, and 9 bases separated the two germline ends. This CDR3 has 13 amino acids. The germline CDR1 and CDR2 sequences are FNHDT and SITEND (reference sequence). The chain's CDR3 is CASRRQVYAEQFF. Incomplete CDR3 DNA: TGTGCCAGCAGAAGACAGGTCTATGCTGAGCAGTTC.

As to this clone: Genes here carry mouse names. The read comes to an end 1 residue before the CDR3 does, leaving the germline J gene to fill in the end. The chain combines TRBV29 with TRBJ2-1; no reliable D call. CDR1 MSHET and CDR2 SYDVDS come from the germline V gene. Trimming took off 4 bases at V and 3 bases at J, with 7 bases between the two ends. The CDR3 contains 13 residues. The sequenced part of the CDR3 DNA is TGTGCTAGCAGTTCTCCAGTCTATGCTGAGCAGTTC. Amino acids: CASSSPVYAEQF. The complete CDR3 sequence is CASSSPVYAEQFF. Using reference TRBV29 and TRBJ2-1 for the parts outside the CDR3, the full variable domain is DMKVTQMPRYLIKRMGENVLLECGQDMSHETMYWYRQDPGLGLQLIYISYDVDSNSEGDIPKGYRVSRKKREHFSLILDSAKTNQTSVYFCASSSPVYAEQFFGPGTRLTVL.

Comment on this clone: Genes and germline come from the mouse. The DNA ends 1 residue before the CDR3 does, and the rest of the CDR3 is filled in from the germline J gene. The chain recombines TRBV4 with TRBJ2-3; no definite D call. Germline CDR1 reads LGHDT; CDR2 reads YNNKQL (reference sequence). V was cut by 4 bases and J by 2 bases, with 10 bases left in between. The CDR3 loop spans 14 amino acids. The CDR3 bases that were read are TGTGCCAGCAGCTTCGGTCACTATGCAGAAACGCTGTAT. Amino acids: CASSFGHYAETLY. Given in full, the CDR3 is CASSFGHYAETLYF.

On this clone: The gene symbols are mouse symbols. CDR3 DNA (partial): TGTGCCAGCGGTGATGAGGGAGTCTTC. Amino acid sequence: CASGDEGVF. In full, the CDR3 reads CASGDEGVFF. V gene TRBV13-2 combines with J gene TRBJ1-1; the D is unclear. The CDR3 end falls 1 residue outside the read, so it is completed with the germline J gene. V lost 0 bases to trimming and J lost 10 bases, with 4 bases between them. This CDR3 contains 10 residues. Germline V CDR1 and CDR2: NNHNN, SYGAGS (reference sequence).

This clone was observed a few times. Genes and germline are mouse. The CDR3 end lies 1 residue beyond the end of the read and is filled in from the germline J gene. The rearrangement links TRBV20 to TRBJ2-7; 8 nucleotides align to TRBD2. This CDR3 region has 13 residues. With 3 bases clipped from V and 0 bases from J, the junction kept 1 base outside the gene matches. Germline CDR1 and CDR2: GFQATS and STVNSAI. The sequenced part of the CDR3 DNA is TGTGGTGCTAGACTGGGGGTCTCCTATGAACAGTAC. Translating it yields CGARLGVSYEQY. The full CDR3 sequence reads CGARLGVSYEQYF.

A remark on this clone: The gene symbols are mouse symbols. The read finishes 1 residue shy of the CDR3 end, and the germline J gene is used to complete it. The chain links TRBV30 to TRBJ2-4, with 7 bases matching TRBD1. The J segment lost 0 bases and the V segment lost 0 bases, leaving 3 bases of the junction unmatched. The CDR3 contains 15 residues. The V gene's germline CDR1 is SQVVS and CDR2 ANEGSEA. The CDR3 sequence is CSSRDTGDSQNTLYF. CDR3 DNA (partial): TGTAGTTCTAGAGATACAGGGGATAGTCAAAACACCTTGTAC.

This clone was detected only a few times. Gene names refer to mouse genes. The read terminates 1 residue before the CDR3 end, so the remaining end is supplied by the germline J gene. This chain connects TRBV17 to TRBJ1-3; 7 nucleotides line up with TRBD1. The CDR3 has 14 amino acids. Germline loops: CDR1 MNHDT, CDR2 YYDKIL. The V segment lost 3 bases and the J segment 4 bases; nucleotides outside the gene matches: 3. The CDR3 is CASSSSDRGNTLYF. The CDR3 bases that were read are TGTGCTAGCAGTAGTTCGGACAGGGGAAATACGCTCTAT.